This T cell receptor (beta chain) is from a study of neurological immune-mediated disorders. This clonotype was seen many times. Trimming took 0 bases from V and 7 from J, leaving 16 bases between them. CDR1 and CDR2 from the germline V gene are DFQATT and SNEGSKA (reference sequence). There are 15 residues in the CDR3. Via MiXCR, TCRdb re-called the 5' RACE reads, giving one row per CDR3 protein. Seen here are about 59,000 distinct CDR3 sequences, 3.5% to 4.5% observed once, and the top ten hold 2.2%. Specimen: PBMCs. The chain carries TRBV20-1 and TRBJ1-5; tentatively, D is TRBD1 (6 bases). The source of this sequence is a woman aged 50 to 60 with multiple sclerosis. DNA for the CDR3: TGCAGTGCTAGAGATCCGTACAGGGCGAACCAGCCCCAGCATTTT. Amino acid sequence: CSARDPYRANQPQHF.